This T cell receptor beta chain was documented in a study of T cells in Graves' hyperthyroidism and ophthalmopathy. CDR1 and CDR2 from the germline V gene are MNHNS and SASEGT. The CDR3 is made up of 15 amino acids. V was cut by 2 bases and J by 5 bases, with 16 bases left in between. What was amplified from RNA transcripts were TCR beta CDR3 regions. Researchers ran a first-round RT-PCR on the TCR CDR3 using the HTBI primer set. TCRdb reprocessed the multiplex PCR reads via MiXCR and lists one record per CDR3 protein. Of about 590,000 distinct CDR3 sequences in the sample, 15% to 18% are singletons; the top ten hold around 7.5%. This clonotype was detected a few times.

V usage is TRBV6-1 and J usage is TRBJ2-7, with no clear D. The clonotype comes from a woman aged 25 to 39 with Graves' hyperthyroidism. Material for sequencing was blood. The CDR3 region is CASSERPGPRDEQYF. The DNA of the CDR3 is TGTGCCAGCAGTGAAAGGCCGGGTCCCCGTGACGAGCAGTACTTC.